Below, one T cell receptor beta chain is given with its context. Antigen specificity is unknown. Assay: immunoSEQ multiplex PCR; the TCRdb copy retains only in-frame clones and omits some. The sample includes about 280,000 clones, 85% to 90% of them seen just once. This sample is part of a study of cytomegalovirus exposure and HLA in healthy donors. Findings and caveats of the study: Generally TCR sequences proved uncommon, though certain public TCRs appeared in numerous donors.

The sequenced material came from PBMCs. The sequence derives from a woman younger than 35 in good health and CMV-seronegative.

The DNA of the CDR3 is TGTGCCAGCAGCCCTTTGCCAGGTGTTGTGGACAATGAGCAGTTCTTC. The encoded protein is CASSPLPGVVDNEQFF. The V and J genes are TRBV5-4 and TRBJ2-1, with D unresolved. There are 16 residues in the CDR3. Between the trimmed V and J ends, which lost 4 bases and 5 bases, there was a span of 19 bases. Germline CDR1 SGHNT, CDR2 YYREEE (reference sequence).